The clone carrying this T cell receptor (beta chain) has a handful of counts. Its specificity is not known. The data were taken from a study of CD8 T cells in ankylosing spondylitis. Study-wide points: Made up of about eight highly homologous variants, a TCR beta motif appeared characteristic of ankylosing spondylitis blood. It was reported that disease-linked clones were significantly enriched in matched ankylosing spondylitis synovial fluid.

Researchers built TCR beta libraries using quantitative 5'-RACE with molecular barcodes. TCRdb redid the calling of the 5' RACE reads with MiXCR, one entry per CDR3 protein. The sample yields some 700,000 distinct CDR3 sequences, about 20% seen once. Germline-derived CDR1 and CDR2 are DFQATT and SNEGSKA (reference sequence). This CDR3 spans 16 amino acids. V lost 1 base and J lost 1, with 16 bases in between. The specimen sequenced was blood, either unsorted or a sorted T cell fraction (not recorded which). The TCR was taken from a male donor with ankylosing spondylitis. J is TRBJ2-5 and V is TRBV20-1; maybe TRBD2 (6 bases). The CDR3 loop reads CSARAESGRGQETQYF. In DNA, the CDR3 is TGCAGTGCTAGAGCTGAATCTGGGCGGGGCCAAGAGACCCAGTACTTC.